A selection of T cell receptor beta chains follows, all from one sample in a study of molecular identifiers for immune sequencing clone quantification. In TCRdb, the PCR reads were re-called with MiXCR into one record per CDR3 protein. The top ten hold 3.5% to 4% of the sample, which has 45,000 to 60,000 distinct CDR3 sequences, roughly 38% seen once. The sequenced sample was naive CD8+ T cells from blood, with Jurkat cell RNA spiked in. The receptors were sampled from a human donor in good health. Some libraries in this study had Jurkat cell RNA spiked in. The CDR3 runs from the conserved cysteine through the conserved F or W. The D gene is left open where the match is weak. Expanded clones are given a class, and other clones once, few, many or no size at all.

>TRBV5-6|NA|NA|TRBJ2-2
TGTGCCAGCAGCTTCTTTGGCGCAGGGGAGCTGTTTTTT
CASSFFGAGELFF
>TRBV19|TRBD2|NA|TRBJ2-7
TGTGCCAGTAGTTGGGGCCTAGCGGGTTACGAGCAGTACTTC
CASSWGLAGYEQYF
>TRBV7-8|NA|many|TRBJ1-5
TGTGCCAGCAGCTTACGGGGTATGGGCAATCAGCCCCAGCATTTT
CASSLRGMGNQPQHF
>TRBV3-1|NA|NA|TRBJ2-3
TGTGCCAGCAGCCAATCCCCTAGCGAGAGGAGCACAGATACGCAGTATTTT
CASSQSPSERSTDTQYF
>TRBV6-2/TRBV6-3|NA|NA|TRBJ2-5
TGTGCCAGCAGTCCCAGTGAGACCCAGTACTTC
CASSPSETQYF
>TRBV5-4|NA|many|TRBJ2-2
TGTGCCAGCAGCTTGGAAGGTGGACTCTACACCGGGGAGCTGTTTTTT
CASSLEGGLYTGELFF
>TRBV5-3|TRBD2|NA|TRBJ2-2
TGTGCCAGCAGCTTGGGGGGGGCGAACACCGGGGAGCTGTTTTTT
CASSLGGANTGELFF
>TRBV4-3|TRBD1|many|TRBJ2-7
TGCGCCAGCAGCCTGGGGACAGGGAGGGAGCAGTACTTC
CASSLGTGREQYF
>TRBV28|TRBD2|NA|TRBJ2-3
TGTGCCAGCAGTTTTTTTGGCGGGAACGGGAGGGAGGGCACAGATGCGCAGTATTTT
CASSFFGGNGREGTDAQYF
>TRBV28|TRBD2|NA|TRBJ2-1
TGTGCCAGCAGTTCCGTACTAGCGGGAGGGCTGTGGTCCTACAATGAGCAGTTCTTC
CASSSVLAGGLWSYNEQFF
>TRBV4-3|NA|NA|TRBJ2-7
TGCGCCAGCAGCCAAGGCAACGAGCAGTACTTC
CASSQGNEQYF
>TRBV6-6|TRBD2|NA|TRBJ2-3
TGTGCCAGCAGTTATCCCACGGGCACTAGCGGGACAGACACAGATACGCAGTATTTT
CASSYPTGTSGTDTDTQYF
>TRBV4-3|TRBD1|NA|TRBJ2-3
TGCGCCAGCAGCCCTAGGGGGCGCCTACGCACAGCTACGCAGTATTTT
CASSPRGRLRTATQYF
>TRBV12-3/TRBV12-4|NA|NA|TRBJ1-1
TGTGCCAGCAGTGACGGACAGACTCAAGCTTTCTTT
CASSDGQTQAFF
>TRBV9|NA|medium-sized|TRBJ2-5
TGTGCCAGCAGCGTGGGGGGCCAAGAGACCCAGTACTTC
CASSVGGQETQYF
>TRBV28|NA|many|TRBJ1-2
TGTGCCAGCAGTTTAATAAACAACTATGGCTACACCTTC
CASSLINNYGYTF
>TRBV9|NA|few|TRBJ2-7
NA
CASSVGPGYEQYF
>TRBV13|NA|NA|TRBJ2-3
TGTGCCAGCAGCTCCACCGCCCCGGGGCCAGAAACTAGCACAGATACGCAGTATTTT
CASSSTAPGPETSTDTQYF
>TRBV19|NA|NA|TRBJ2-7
TGTGCCAGTAGTATGAGTCTAGCGCTGTCCTACGAGCAGTACTTC
CASSMSLALSYEQYF
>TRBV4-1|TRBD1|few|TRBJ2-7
TGCGCCAGCAGCCGTGGTCTGGACAGGGTCCACGAGCAGTACTTC
CASSRGLDRVHEQYF
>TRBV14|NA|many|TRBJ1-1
TGTGCCAGCAGCCGTGGATGGGGGAGCACTGAAGCTTTCTTT
CASSRGWGSTEAFF
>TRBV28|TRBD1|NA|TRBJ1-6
TGTGCCAGCAGTTTGGTCACCGGGACAGGGACCTTCTCCTATAATTCACCCCTCCACTTT
CASSLVTGTGTFSYNSPLHF
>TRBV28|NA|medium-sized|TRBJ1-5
TGTGCCAGTAATCAGCCCCAGCATTTT
CASNQPQHF
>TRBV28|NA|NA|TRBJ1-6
TGTGCCAGCAGTTATTCCCTCCACTTT
CASSYSLHF
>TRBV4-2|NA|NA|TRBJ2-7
TGTGCCAGCAGCCATACCCAGGCCCCGTCCCGCTCCTACGAGCAGTACTTC
CASSHTQAPSRSYEQYF
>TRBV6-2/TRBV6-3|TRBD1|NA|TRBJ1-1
TGTGCCAGCAGCCGCCCGGGACAGGGGGCGACGAACACTGAAGCTTTCTTT
CASSRPGQGATNTEAFF
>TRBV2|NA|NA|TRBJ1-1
TGTGCCAGCAGTCAGGGATATACTGAAGCTTTCTTT
CASSQGYTEAFF
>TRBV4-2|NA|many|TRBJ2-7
TGTGCCAGCAGCCAAGTGACGGGCCTGTCCTACGAGCAGTACTTC
CASSQVTGLSYEQYF
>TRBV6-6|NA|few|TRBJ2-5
TGTGCCAGCAGTTCCCAGGGGCTGGAAGAGACCCAGTACTTC
CASSSQGLEETQYF
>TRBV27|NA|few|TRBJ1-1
TGTGCCAGCGGTCGTGGCACTGAAGCTTTCTTT
CASGRGTEAFF
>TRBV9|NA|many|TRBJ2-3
TGTGCCAGCAGCTCCGAGGCTCGGGGGGCAAACACAGATACGCAGTATTTT
CASSSEARGANTDTQYF
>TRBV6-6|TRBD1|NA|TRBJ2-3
TGTGCCAGCAGTTACGGTGTCAGGGGGACAGATACGCAGTATTTT
CASSYGVRGTDTQYF
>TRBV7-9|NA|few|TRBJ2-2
TGTGCCAGCAGCCTCGACGTCATGGCCGGGGAGCTGTTTTTT
CASSLDVMAGELFF
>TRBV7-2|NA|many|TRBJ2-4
TGTGCCAGCAGCTTAGGGGCGGCCAAAAACATTCAGTACTTC
CASSLGAAKNIQYF
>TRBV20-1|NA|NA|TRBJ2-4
TGCAGTGCTACAGCGTGGGCTCTGTACTTC
CSATAWALYF
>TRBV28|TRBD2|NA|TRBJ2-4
TGTGCCAGCAGTTCCCCTCTAGCGGGAGTAGCCAAAAACATTCAGTACTTC
CASSSPLAGVAKNIQYF
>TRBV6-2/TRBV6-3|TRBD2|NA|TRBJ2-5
TGTGCCAGCACCACTAGCGGGAGCTTGCAAGAGACCCAGTACTTC
CASTTSGSLQETQYF